This entry describes one T cell receptor (beta chain). Its antigen remains unknown. These data come from a study of T-cell memory formation after mild COVID-19. Constant-segment primers and 5'RACE yielded cDNA libraries for TCR alpha and TCR beta, each carrying sample barcodes and UMIs. TCRdb reprocessed the 5' RACE reads with MiXCR, giving one entry per CDR3 protein. Among approximately 560,000 distinct CDR3 sequences listed, approximately 15% were seen once. General study findings and limits: Later expanders leaned toward CD4+, whereas clones contracting from day 15 to 85 were balanced CD4/CD8. Contracting CD4+ clones lay largely in CM and EM, with CD8+ ones residing in EMRA. A second wave of clones peaked on day 37, and their SARS-CoV-2 specificity went unconfirmed.

This clonotype was obtained from an adult woman who had mild COVID-19 (a few samples of this study predate the infection). Cell type and time point are not known. Sequenced material: PBMCs or a T cell subset sorted from them (not recorded which).

CDR3 in amino acids: CASRPTVDGEQYF. The CDR3 DNA is TGTGCCAGCAGGCCGACAGTGGATGGAGAGCAGTACTTC. This chain links TRBV6-5 with TRBJ2-7; possibly TRBD1 for D (5 bases). This CDR3 region has 13 residues. Germline loops: CDR1 MNHEY, CDR2 SVGAGI. The V end was cut by 6 bases, the J end by 7 bases, with 16 bases between.